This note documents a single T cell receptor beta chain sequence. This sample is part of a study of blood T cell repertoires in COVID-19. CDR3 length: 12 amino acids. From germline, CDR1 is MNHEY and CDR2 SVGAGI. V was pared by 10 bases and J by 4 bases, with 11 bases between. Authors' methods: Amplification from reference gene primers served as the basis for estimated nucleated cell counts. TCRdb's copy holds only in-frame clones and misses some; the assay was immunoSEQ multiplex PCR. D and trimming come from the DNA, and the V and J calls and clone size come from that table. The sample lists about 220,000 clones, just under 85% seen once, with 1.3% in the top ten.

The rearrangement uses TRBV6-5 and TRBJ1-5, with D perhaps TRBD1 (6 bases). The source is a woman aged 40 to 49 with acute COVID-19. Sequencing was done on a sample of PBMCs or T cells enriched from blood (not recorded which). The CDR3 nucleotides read TGTGCCACCGGACAGATTAATCAGCCCCAGCATTTT. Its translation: CATGQINQPQHF.